This T cell receptor beta chain was recovered during a study of cytomegalovirus exposure and HLA in healthy donors. PCR employed 60 Vbeta and 13 Jbeta primers. Using immunoSEQ multiplex PCR, the repertoire was profiled, and TCRdb retains in-frame clones only, with some absent. The sample consists of some 160,000 clones, around 77% of them appearing once. CDR1 is SGHRS and CDR2 is YFSETQ in the germline V gene. This CDR3 has 14 residues. The ends were cut back, 0 bases at V and 5 bases at J, with 11 bases in the middle. This clonotype originated in a man aged 60 to 75 in good health and CMV-seronegative. The material sequenced was PBMCs. The genes are TRBV5-1 and TRBJ2-5; the D is unclear. This CDR3 reads CASSLGRQRETQYF. The DNA of the CDR3 is TGCGCCAGCAGCTTGGGCAGGCAAAGGGAGACCCAGTACTTC.